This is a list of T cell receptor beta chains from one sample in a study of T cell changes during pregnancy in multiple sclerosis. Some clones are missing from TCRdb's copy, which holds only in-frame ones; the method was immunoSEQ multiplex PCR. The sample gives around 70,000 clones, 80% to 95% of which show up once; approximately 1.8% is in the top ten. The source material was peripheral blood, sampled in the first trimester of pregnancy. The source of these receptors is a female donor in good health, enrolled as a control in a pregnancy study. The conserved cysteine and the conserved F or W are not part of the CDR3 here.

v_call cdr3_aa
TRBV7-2 ASSSKVGAGEKLF
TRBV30 AWSVGGSSNQPQH
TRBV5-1 ASSPRGSGTNEKLF
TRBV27 ASSLREGSTDTQY
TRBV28 ASSLYGERYT
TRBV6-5 ASSSGGTSNQPQH
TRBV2 ASSEGVSGSNQETQY
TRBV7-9 ASSLDTATNEKLF
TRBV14 ASTGSGYNEQF
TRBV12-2 ARRSGLNAYEQY
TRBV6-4 ASSAGHGANEPQH
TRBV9 ASSVGPSGPYEQY
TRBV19 ASSPDSTSNEQF
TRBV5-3 ARSNRQGGYQPQH
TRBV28 ASRNDRNTGELF
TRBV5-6 ASSFISGRSQETQY
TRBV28 ASSPTGAIKEKLF
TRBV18 ASSLNTIY
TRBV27 ASSLQVGPNTEAF
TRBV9 ASSVESGVRETQY
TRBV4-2 ASSQAGFNYGYT
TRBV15 ATSDKGAGELF
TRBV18 ASSPTGQGQMNTEAF
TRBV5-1 ASSTGTGDNEQF
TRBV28 ASSLMAAKGFQETQY
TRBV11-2 ASSSVDRGNNEQF